Below, one T cell receptor (beta chain) is given with its context. The data were obtained in a study of cytomegalovirus exposure and HLA in healthy donors. Germline V gene sequence: CDR1 SGHVS, CDR2 FNYEAQ. The CDR3 sequence is 12 residues long. Losses at the gene ends were 10 bases for V and 4 bases for J; bases not matched to a gene: 5. 60 Vbeta and 13 Jbeta primers were used in PCR. The protocol was immunoSEQ multiplex PCR, while the TCRdb copy is restricted to in-frame clones and leaves out a portion. The sample has 110,000 to 150,000 clones, about two thirds seen once. Unrecorded immune exposures were likely, despite nominal health at sampling.

The sequence was collected from a man aged 35-49 years in good health and CMV-seronegative. The chain is built from TRBV7-6 and TRBJ1-2; 8 nucleotides align to TRBD1. The specimen sequenced was PBMCs. The chain's CDR3 is CAITQGGYGYTF. DNA for the CDR3: TGTGCCATTACACAGGGGGGCTATGGCTACACCTTC.